The sequence of this T cell receptor (beta chain) was determined in a study of blood T cell repertoires in COVID-19. Germline CDR1 is MGHRA and CDR2 is YSYEKL. V shed 0 bases and J 4 bases; nucleotides not matched to a gene: 5. This CDR3 has 16 residues. Some clones are missing from TCRdb's copy, which holds only in-frame ones; the method was immunoSEQ multiplex PCR. The sample consists of fewer than 85,000 clones, around 83% of them appearing once. The receptor was derived from a woman aged 55-70 years with acute or convalescent COVID-19. Sequencing input: peripheral blood. This chain links TRBV4-1 with TRBJ1-2; 10 bases are a match to TRBD1. In nucleotides, the CDR3 is TGCGCCAGCAGCCAAGACCGGGGACAGGGGTTCTATGGCTACACCTTC. This translates into CASSQDRGQGFYGYTF.